The rows below give T cell receptor beta chains drawn from one sample of a study of early T cells in non-severe SARS-CoV-2 infection. MiXCR, applied by TCRdb to the 5' RACE reads, yields one record per CDR3 protein. Of some 60,000 distinct CDR3 sequences in the sample, less than 9.5% were seen once. Sequencing used whole blood. The source of these receptors is an adult who was a healthcare worker with PCR-confirmed SARS-CoV-2 infection or an uninfected control (not recorded which). Each CDR3 is given with its conserved first and last residue. The D gene is left open where the match is weak. Clone size is not always given. Where it is, it says once, few, many or a class for expanded clones.

CASSGQGGPEAFF	TGTGCCAGCAGCGGCCAGGGGGGGCCTGAAGCTTTCTTT	TRBD1	TRBJ1-1	TRBV9	many
CASSQPTGTTVRVF	TGTGCCAGCAGCCAGCCCACGGGGACTACAGTTCGGGTCTTC	TRBD2	TRBJ2-1	TRBV4-2	few
CSGTGASYEQYF	TGCAGCGGGACAGGAGCCTCCTACGAGCAGTACTTC	TRBD1	TRBJ2-7	TRBV29-1	few
CASNPDPAKGETQYF	TGTGCCAGCAACCCCGACCCGGCGAAGGGAGAGACCCAGTACTTC	NA	TRBJ2-5	TRBV2	many
CASSLIHGSNQPQHF	TGTGCCAGCAGCCTGATTCACGGGAGCAATCAGCCCCAGCATTTT	NA	TRBJ1-5	TRBV6-5	NA
CASSSDSYGYTF	TGTGCCAGCAGCTCCGACAGCTATGGCTACACCTTC	NA	TRBJ1-2	TRBV28	few
CASSVRDRGAGELFF	TGTGCCAGCAGTGTCCGGGACAGGGGGGCCGGGGAGCTGTTTTTT	TRBD1	TRBJ2-2	TRBV2	many
CGVRVPSGLEETQYF	TGCGGGGTAAGGGTCCCGAGCGGACTGGAAGAGACCCAGTACTTC	NA	TRBJ2-5	TRBV29-1	many
CASSPAPTGNYGYTF	TGTGCCAGCAGCCCAGCACCGACAGGGAACTATGGCTACACCTTC	TRBD1	TRBJ1-2	TRBV9	NA
CASSPRGAAGTQYF	TGTGCCAGCAGTCCACGGGGCGCCGCGGGGACCCAGTACTTC	NA	TRBJ2-5	TRBV28	many
CASSQEGAGYNEQFF	TGTGCCAGCAGCCAAGAAGGGGCGGGTTACAATGAGCAGTTCTTC	NA	TRBJ2-1	TRBV4-2	few
CASAGGTSFLRTDTQYF	TGTGCCAGCGCCGGGGGGACTAGCTTTCTGCGCACAGATACGCAGTATTTT	TRBD2	TRBJ2-3	TRBV7-9	many